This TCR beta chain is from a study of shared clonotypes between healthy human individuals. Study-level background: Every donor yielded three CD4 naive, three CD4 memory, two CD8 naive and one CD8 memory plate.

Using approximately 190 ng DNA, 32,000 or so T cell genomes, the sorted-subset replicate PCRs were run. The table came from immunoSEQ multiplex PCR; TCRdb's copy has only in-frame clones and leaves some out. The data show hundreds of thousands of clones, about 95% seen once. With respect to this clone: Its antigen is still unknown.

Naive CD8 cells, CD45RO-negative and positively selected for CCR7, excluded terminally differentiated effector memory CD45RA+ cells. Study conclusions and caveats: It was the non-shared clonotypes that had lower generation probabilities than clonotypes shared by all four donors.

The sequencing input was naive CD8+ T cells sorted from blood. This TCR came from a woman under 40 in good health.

This CDR3 reads CASSLDFGSDEQYF. Here the CDR3 DNA reads TGTGCCAGCAGCTTAGATTTTGGGTCCGACGAGCAGTACTTC. The V and J genes are TRBV11-2 and TRBJ2-7; unclear D gene. Germline assignment: CDR1 SGHAT and CDR2 FQNNGV. This CDR3 is 14 amino acids long. Trimming stripped 0 bases from V and 5 bases from J, with 11 bases between.